The sequence of this TCR beta chain was determined in a study of T cells in Graves' hyperthyroidism and ophthalmopathy. Per germline, CDR1 DFQATT and CDR2 SNEGSKA (reference sequence). V lost 6 bases and J 5 bases, leaving 14 bases between the germline ends. The CDR3 covers 12 residues. With respect to this clonotype: Its antigen is unknown.

Study-wide findings and caveats: Using 13 V-J features, a model discriminated ophthalmopathy from stable hyperthyroidism.

RNA transcripts were the template for amplifying TCR beta CDR3 regions. RT-PCR in the first round (using the HTBI primer set) targeted the TCR CDR3. In TCRdb, the multiplex PCR reads were re-called with MiXCR into one record per CDR3 protein. The table records a few hundred thousand distinct CDR3 sequences, 40% to 55% of them present only once. Input material: peripheral blood or thyroid tissue (not recorded which). The origin of this receptor is a woman under 30 with Graves' hyperthyroidism. This chain joins TRBV20-1 and TRBJ2-7, with D hard to call. In nucleotides, the CDR3 is TGCAGTGCCAAGACTTCAGTCCACGAGCAGTACTTC. As protein: CSAKTSVHEQYF.